The clone carrying this TCR beta chain was recorded once. Its antigen is undetermined. The germline CDR1 and CDR2 sequences are SGHAT and FQNNGV. V trimming: 5 bases; J trimming: 3 bases; junction bases outside the gene matches: 8. The CDR3 covers 16 residues. Profiled with immunoSEQ multiplex PCR; TCRdb holds only in-frame clones, not every one. The data show approximately 58,000 clones, more than 75% seen once. At cycle 4 day 1, cycle 7 day 1, and baseline, blood was sampled. These data originate in a study of OX40 agonist ivuxolimab in advanced cancers. At the level of the study: Treatment of patients was with ivuxolimab, an agonistic anti-OX40 (CD134) antibody. Earlier anti-PD-1, anti-PD-L1 or anti-CTLA-4 therapy was permitted; 30% to 50% had received some. Study-level results: Nonresponders, in some cases, also had low normalized T-cell clonal expansion.

The V call is TRBV11-2, the J call TRBJ1-5; TRBD1 matches at 9 bases. This specimen consisted of CD4+ or CD8+ T cells sorted from blood, obtained in a trial of the OX40 agonist ivuxolimab. The source is an adult with an advanced solid tumor such as melanoma, head and neck, liver or kidney cancer. The CDR3 DNA reads as TGTGCCAGCAGCCTTGGACAGGGGATGAACAATCAGCCCCAGCATTTT. This sequence encodes CASSLGQGMNNQPQHF.